These T cell receptor beta chains were read from a single sample in a study of T cells expressing NK-cell markers. TCRdb reanalyzed the 5' RACE reads, giving one entry per CDR3 protein sequence and no DNA. The sample table includes about 390,000 distinct CDR3 sequences. Sample: blood T cells: a sorted CD56 or NKG2C T cell subset, CD4+ or CD8+ T cells, or bulk PBMC T cells (not recorded which). The receptor source for this set is a woman in her 50s in good health. Both conserved end residues are part of each CDR3.

TRBJ2-7	TRBV20-1	CSARGLSYEQYF
TRBJ1-1	TRBV6-1	CASSEVPGPPEAFF
TRBJ1-6	TRBV29-1	CNTDVGLFSPLHF
TRBJ2-1	TRBV5-1	CASSSENRGQGGVNEQFF
TRBJ1-5	TRBV15	CATSRDGNPIPQHF
TRBJ2-3	TRBV2	CASRIHTDTQYF
TRBJ2-3	TRBV11-2	CASSSNSRTQYF
TRBJ2-7	TRBV27	CASSPRGGGSEQYF
TRBJ2-5	TRBV5-1	CASSLLAAGETQYF
TRBJ1-5	TRBV6-1	CASSEAGGHTQPQHF
TRBJ1-2	TRBV9	CASSVGDGNYGYTF
TRBJ2-4	TRBV20-1	CSARDPRGGRENIQYF
TRBJ2-1	TRBV7-8	CASSLALTGTSYNEQFF
TRBJ1-4	TRBV2	CASSRQADEKLFF
TRBJ2-5	TRBV9	CASSVERGETQYF
TRBJ2-1	TRBV19	CASSIGGRDNEQFF
TRBJ2-7	TRBV5-1	CASSDFSGSRIEQYF
TRBJ2-2	TRBV11-2	CASRTLAGGPVGELFF
TRBJ1-3	TRBV6-2/TRBV6-3	CASRPHRGDSGNTIYF
TRBJ2-3	TRBV5-1	CASSLGAAIFTDTQYF
TRBJ1-5	TRBV5-6	CASSPGTGDNQPQHF
TRBJ1-6	TRBV10-3	CAISDGIDSPLHF
TRBJ2-2	TRBV5-1	CASSSTRADTGELFF
TRBJ2-3	TRBV12-3/TRBV12-4	CASSPEGGTSFRTDTQYF
TRBJ1-1	TRBV11-2	CASSLGLRSGAFF
TRBJ2-3	TRBV7-2	CASSFAGSRDTQYF